The 24 T cell receptor beta chains below were found in one sample sequenced in a study of regulatory T cells in long-lasting Graves disease. In building TCR beta libraries, iRepertoire HTBI primers were used together with Arm-PCR of CDR3 regions. Each CDR3 protein is one row after TCRdb ran MiXCR on the multiplex PCR reads. The sample has 400,000 or so distinct CDR3 sequences, around 21% seen once; the top ten hold about a fifth. Time point reported: persistent/refractory GD, antithyroid drugs over 5 years with positive TRAb. RNA isolated from PBMCs was used to make the TCR library. Here the sequenced sample was peripheral blood mononuclear cells (PBMCs), taken when the disease was refractory, from a patient treated with antithyroid drugs. The source of these receptors is a female donor with Graves disease.

This rearrangement joins TRBV18 to TRBJ1-1, with D possibly matching TRBD1 (6 bases). V dropped 2 bases and J dropped 0 bases, with 13 bases sitting between them. In germline, CDR1 is KGHSH, CDR2 LQKENI. The length of the CDR3 is 16 residues. This CDR3 is CASSPFKTGMNTEAFF. The CDR3 region has the DNA TGTGCCAGCTCACCATTTAAGACAGGAATGAACACTGAAGCTTTCTTT.

For this clonotype: An end of the junction differs from the germline gene, which may be a read error. The CDR3 here is CAWREMESTNERLFF. The CDR3 DNA reads as TGTGCCTGGAGGGAGATGGAGTCAACTAATGAAAGACTGTTTTTT. This rearrangement joins TRBV30 to TRBJ1-4; no firm D call. The germline gives CDR1 GTSNPN, CDR2 SVGIG (reference sequence). CDR3 length: 15 residues.

Only a few counts were recorded for this clonotype. V gene TRBV28 combines with J gene TRBJ2-1; D may be TRBD2 (5 bases). The germline V gene has CDR1 MDHEN and CDR2 SYDVKM. The CDR3 totals 12 residues. The V end lost 5 bases, the J end lost 8 bases, and 10 bases lay between the germline ends. CDR3 sequence: CASSELAYEQFF. The CDR3 DNA reads TGTGCCAGCAGTGAATTAGCGTATGAGCAGTTCTTC.

This clonotype was detected a few times. The V and J genes are TRBV5-6 and TRBJ2-7, with D possibly TRBD1 on 6 matching bases. V was clipped by 5 bases and J by 2 bases, with 14 bases between them. Germline CDR1 is SGHDT and CDR2 is YYEEEE. The CDR3 sequence is 14 residues long. The CDR3 protein is CASSTYRDPYEQYF. The CDR3 bases are TGTGCCAGCAGTACGTACAGGGATCCCTACGAGCAGTACTTC.

This clonotype was seen at least ten times. The V and J genes are TRBV28 and TRBJ1-1; 10 nucleotides match TRBD1. The CDR3 contains 16 residues. Germline assignment: CDR1 MDHEN and CDR2 SYDVKM. Trimming removed 6 bases from V and 0 bases from J; junction bases left unmatched: 7. The CDR3 protein is CASSSGQGGMNTEAFF. The CDR3 nucleotides are TGTGCCAGCAGCTCTGGACAGGGGGGAATGAACACTGAAGCTTTCTTT.

The V and J genes are TRBV18 and TRBJ1-1; possible D gene TRBD1, 6 bases. Germline V gene lookup returns CDR1 KGHSH and CDR2 LQKENI. The V end lost 1 base, the J end lost 1 base, and 13 bases lay between the germline ends. The CDR3 is made up of 16 amino acids. Here the CDR3 reads CASSPRIQGSNTEAFF. The CDR3 coding sequence is TGTGCCAGCTCACCACGTATACAGGGTTCGAACACTGAAGCTTTCTTT.

This clonotype was counted at least ten times. The chain has TRBV6-1 and TRBJ1-4; 12 bases agree with TRBD1. Germline V CDR1 and CDR2: MNHNS, SASEGT. The CDR3 covers 16 residues. The V gene end was trimmed by 4 bases and the J gene end by 10 bases; junction bases not matched to a gene: 10. The CDR3 spells CASSGPGQGAAGKLFF. For the CDR3, the DNA is TGTGCCAGCAGTGGGCCGGGACAGGGGGCTGCGGGAAAACTGTTTTTT.

For this clonotype: This may arise from a read error, as a much more abundant clone is one base away. V usage is TRBV20-1 and J usage is TRBJ2-7; TRBD1 or TRBD2 may be the D gene (5 bases each). Germline CDR1 and CDR2: DFQATT and SNEGSKA (reference sequence). The CDR3 is 15 amino acids. The CDR3 region is CSAISRDGISHEQYF. The DNA for the CDR3 is TGCAGTGCTATTAGCCGGGACGGTATCTCCCACGAGCAGTACTTC.

With respect to this clonotype: This may arise from a read error, as a much more abundant clone is one base away. The chain is built from TRBV5-1 and TRBJ1-4, with 10 bases matching TRBD1. This CDR3 comprises 14 residues. The V gene's germline CDR1 is SGHRS and CDR2 YFSETQ. The junction had 5 bases not matched to a gene; V was cut back by 0 bases and J by 12 bases. CDR3 sequence: CASSLEGTGEELFF. CDR3 bases: TGCGCCAGCAGCTTGGAAGGGACAGGGGAAGAACTGTTTTTT.

This clonotype showed up many times. The J gene is TRBJ2-5, the V gene TRBV18; 11 bases agree with TRBD1. Germline lookup yields CDR1 KGHSH and CDR2 LQKENI. The CDR3 sequence is 16 residues long. Losses at the gene ends were 0 bases for V and 5 bases for J; bases not matched to a gene: 5. CDR3 in amino acids: CASSPPWDRGFETQYF. The CDR3 DNA reads TGTGCCAGCTCACCACCGTGGGACAGGGGGTTCGAGACCCAGTACTTC.

The chain recombines TRBV7-2 with TRBJ2-7; D not certain. In germline, CDR1 is SGHTA, CDR2 FQGNSA. V dropped 4 bases and J dropped 3 bases, with 13 bases sitting between them. The CDR3 runs to 14 residues. CDR3: CTSSSPDVRYEQYF. In DNA form, the CDR3 reads TGTACCAGCAGCTCTCCGGATGTACGCTACGAGCAGTACTTC. Drawing the rest from reference TRBV7-2 and TRBJ2-7, the complete variable domain is GAGVSQSPSNKVTEKGKDVELRCDPISGHTALYWYRQSLGQGLEFLIYFQGNSAPDKSGLPSDRFSAERTGGSVSTLTIQRTQQEDSAVYLCTSSSPDVRYEQYFGPGTRLTVT.

This chain uses TRBV3-1 with TRBJ1-3, with D perhaps matching TRBD1 (6 bases). The CDR3 sequence is 14 residues long. Germline CDR1 and CDR2: LGHDT and YNNKEL (reference sequence). Trimming stripped 4 bases from V and 2 bases from J, with 9 bases between. The CDR3 loop is CASSPGTPGNTIYF. As DNA, the CDR3 is TGTGCCAGCAGCCCCGGGACACCTGGAAACACCATATATTTT.

This clonotype was seen a few times. J is TRBJ2-7 and V is TRBV4-2; 10 bases agree with TRBD1. This CDR3 region has 15 residues. The V and J ends lost 3 bases and 5 bases, in that order; junction bases with no gene match: 7. CDR1 LGHNA and CDR2 YNFKEQ come from the germline V gene. The CDR3 DNA reads TGTGCCAGCAGCCACAGCACCGGGACAGGGGACGAGCAGTACTTC. It yields the protein CASSHSTGTGDEQYF.

The chain carries TRBV28 and TRBJ2-1; TRBD2 matches 9 bases. CDR1 and CDR2 from the germline V gene are MDHEN and SYDVKM. The CDR3 length is 13 residues. V lost 3 bases to trimming and J lost 10 bases; unmatched junction nucleotides: 4. Written as DNA, the CDR3 is TGTGCCAGCAGTTTTAGCGGGAGTTTCGAGCAGTTCTTC. Protein sequence: CASSFSGSFEQFF.

This clonotype was counted only a few times. The V call is TRBV12-3 or TRBV12-4, the J call TRBJ2-3, with 9 bases matching TRBD2. V was pared by 2 bases and J by 1 base, with 1 base of the junction left unmatched. The CDR3 covers 15 residues. The CDR3 bases are TGTGCCAGCAGTTTAAGGACTAGCGGCACAGATACGCAGTATTTT. It yields the protein CASSLRTSGTDTQYF.

The chain carries TRBV20-1 and TRBJ2-3; D not certain. Trimming shortened V by 2 bases and J by 4 bases, and 4 bases separated the two germline ends. This CDR3 has 11 amino acids. From germline, CDR1 is DFQATT and CDR2 SNEGSKA (reference sequence). The CDR3 DNA reads as TGCAGTGCTAGACCAGCAGATACGCAGTATTTT. It translates to CSARPADTQYF.

The genes are TRBV2 and TRBJ2-2; 9 bases line up with TRBD2. V trimming: 7 bases; J trimming: 5 bases; junction bases outside the gene matches: 5. The CDR3 spans 14 residues. Germline V lookup: CDR1 SNHLY, CDR2 FYNNEI. CDR3 loop: CASNVAGETGELFF. CDR3 DNA: TGTGCCAGCAATGTAGCGGGAGAGACCGGGGAGCTGTTTTTT. Full variable domain (rest looked up from reference TRBV2 and TRBJ2-2): EPEVTQTPSHQVTQMGQEVILRCVPISNHLYFYWYRQILGQKVEFLVSFYNNEISEKSEIFDDQFSVERPDGSNFTLKIRSTKLEDSAMYFCASNVAGETGELFFGEGSRLTVL.

This clonotype was counted between two and nine times. The genes are TRBV20-1 and TRBJ2-2; D remains unclear. V lost 1 base to trimming and J lost 6 bases, with 6 bases between them. The CDR3 is 12 amino acids. Germline loops: CDR1 DFQATT, CDR2 SNEGSKA (reference sequence). This chain's CDR3 is CSARGWAGELFF. The CDR3 region has the DNA TGCAGTGCTAGAGGTTGGGCCGGGGAGCTGTTTTTT.

This chain joins TRBV29-1 and TRBJ2-7, with D maybe TRBD1 (6 bases). V dropped 5 bases and J dropped 3 bases, with 14 bases sitting between them. From germline, CDR1 is SQVTM and CDR2 ANQGSEA. The CDR3 runs 13 residues. The CDR3 here is CSVRPDRSYEQYF. CDR3 in DNA: TGCAGCGTTAGGCCTGACAGGAGCTACGAGCAGTACTTC.

This clonotype has only a few counts. This sequence joins TRBV28 and TRBJ1-2, with D perhaps TRBD1 (5 bases). Germline V lookup: CDR1 MDHEN, CDR2 SYDVKM. V lost 5 bases to trimming and J lost 2 bases, with 15 bases between them. The CDR3 runs to 15 residues. CDR3 in amino acids: CASSPPGPGNYGYTF. The DNA for the CDR3 is TGTGCCAGCAGTCCGCCGGGACCGGGAAACTATGGCTACACCTTC.

V is TRBV19 and J is TRBJ2-4, with a tentative D call TRBD2 (6 bases). Trimming pared 5 bases from V and 0 bases from J, leaving 11 bases between. CDR1 and CDR2 from the germline V gene are LNHDA and SQIVND (reference sequence). This CDR3 contains 15 residues. The CDR3: CASSLRDLAKNIQYF. As DNA, the CDR3 is TGTGCCAGTAGTTTACGGGACTTAGCCAAAAACATTCAGTACTTC.

This clonotype was seen repeatedly, ten times or more. The chain joins TRBV7-9 to TRBJ1-4; possible D gene TRBD1, 5 bases. Germline V gene sequence: CDR1 SEHNR, CDR2 FQNEAQ (reference sequence). V was clipped by 2 bases and J by 4 bases, with 11 bases between them. This CDR3 has 15 residues. CDR3 region: CASSLSGQGNEKLFF. CDR3 coding DNA: TGTGCCAGCAGCTTAAGCGGGCAGGGTAATGAAAAACTGTTTTTT.

This chain joins TRBV15 and TRBJ2-2; D unclear. The CDR3 runs 14 residues. Germline CDR1 is LNHNV and CDR2 is YYDKDF (reference sequence). Trimming pared 0 bases from V and 6 bases from J, leaving 8 bases between. DNA for the CDR3: TGTGCCACCAGCAGAGATCGCTTGGCCGGGGAGCTGTTTTTT. Its translation is CATSRDRLAGELFF. Variable domain in full (rest from reference TRBV15 and TRBJ2-2): DAMVIQNPRYQVTQFGKPVTLSCSQTLNHNVMYWYQQKSSQAPKLLFHYYDKDFNNEADTPDNFQSRRPNTSFCFLDIRSPGLGDTAMYLCATSRDRLAGELFFGEGSRLTVL.

The genes are TRBV5-6 and TRBJ2-2, with D perhaps being TRBD1 or TRBD2 (5 bases each). Trimming removed 4 bases from V and 4 bases from J, with 17 bases in between. Germline V CDR1 and CDR2: SGHDT, YYEEEE. This CDR3 has 16 residues. The CDR3 DNA follows: TGTGCCAGCAGCCCTTGGGGGAGAACGGTCACCGGGGAGCTGTTTTTT. Its protein is CASSPWGRTVTGELFF.